This entry lists 23 T cell receptor beta chains sequenced from one sample in a study of blood T cell repertoires in COVID-19 (dated by TCRdb to about 2020). The library was produced with the immunoSEQ multiplex PCR assay. TCRdb limited this immuneACCESS table to in-frame rearrangements with V and J called. A share of clones is missing; checked studies link under half to unresolved V genes, and the rest is unexplained. A total of 150,000 to 200,000 clones appear in this sample, approximately 87% of them only once. Under 5% of the sample is taken by the ten largest. Sequenced material: peripheral blood. The origin of the receptors is a woman aged 70-85 years with acute or convalescent COVID-19.

V usage is TRBV18 and J usage is TRBJ1-2, with 10 bases matching TRBD1. Germline V gene sequence: CDR1 KGHSH, CDR2 LQKENI. The CDR3 covers 15 residues. V gave up 5 bases and J gave up 2 bases; unmatched junction bases: 5. The CDR3 region is CASSTQTGGNYGYTF. CDR3 DNA: TGTGCCAGCTCAACTCAGACAGGGGGCAACTATGGCTACACCTTC.

This chain connects TRBV19 to TRBJ1-1, with D tentatively TRBD1 (5 bases). Germline V gives CDR1 LNHDA, CDR2 SQIVND (reference sequence). The CDR3 spans 16 residues. V lost 6 bases, J lost 0 bases, and 17 bases lay in between. CDR3 protein: CASSQYKTALNTEAFF. The DNA for the CDR3 is TGTGCCAGTAGCCAATATAAGACAGCCTTGAACACTGAAGCTTTCTTT.

CDR3 protein: CASRNRGVEEKLFF. The CDR3 DNA sequence: TGTGCCAGCCGCAACAGGGGCGTAGAGGAAAAACTGTTTTTT. The V gene is TRBV19, the J gene TRBJ1-4; 7 positions agree with TRBD1. The CDR3 is 14 residues long. The germline gives CDR1 LNHDA, CDR2 SQIVND (reference sequence). Trimming removed 9 bases from V and 8 bases from J; junction bases left unmatched: 12. Full variable domain (missing parts from reference TRBV19 and TRBJ1-4): DGGITQSPKYLFRKEGQNVTLSCEQNLNHDAMYWYRQDPGQGLRLIYYSQIVNDFQKGDIAEGYSVSREKKESFPLTVTSAQKNPTAFYLCASRNRGVEEKLFFGSGTQLSVL.

The chain uses TRBV19 and TRBJ2-6, with D possibly TRBD1 on 5 matching bases. Trimming took 6 bases from V and 1 from J, leaving 19 bases between them. The CDR3 extends over 18 amino acids. Germline CDR1 and CDR2: LNHDA and SQIVND (reference sequence). The CDR3 nucleotides read TGTGCCAGTAGCGAAACAGGTCTCTCTCTTTCTGGGGCCAACGTCCTGACTTTC. Its protein is CASSETGLSLSGANVLTF.

In this sample, this clone turned up a few times. Other DNA variants within this sample encode the same CDR3. The J gene is TRBJ1-4, the V gene TRBV7-2, with 10 bases lining up with TRBD1. The germline gives CDR1 SGHTA, CDR2 FQGNSA. This CDR3 is built from 14 residues. Trimming at V came to 5 bases and at J to 5 bases, leaving 2 bases not matched to a gene. In nucleotides, the CDR3 is TGTGCCAGCAGCAGGGACAGGGGAAATGAAAAACTGTTTTTT. It codes for CASSRDRGNEKLFF.

This chain links TRBV27 with TRBJ2-2; 12 nucleotides match TRBD2. J gave up 4 bases and V 6 bases, and 9 bases lay outside the gene matches. Germline loops: CDR1 MNHEY, CDR2 SMNVEV (reference sequence). The CDR3 runs to 17 residues. The CDR3 DNA follows: TGTGCCAGCAGAAAACTAGCGGGAGGCGGGGGCACCGGGGAGCTGTTTTTT. This encodes CASRKLAGGGGTGELFF.

The chain uses TRBV7-2 and TRBJ1-2; 10 nucleotides line up with TRBD1. The CDR3 has 17 amino acids. Trimming removed 0 bases from V and 7 bases from J; junction bases left unmatched: 11. The germline V gene encodes CDR1 SGHTA and CDR2 FQGNSA. The CDR3 is CASSLAPPGTGDAGYTF. CDR3 DNA: TGTGCCAGCAGCTTAGCGCCACCCGGGACAGGGGACGCTGGCTACACCTTC.

The rearrangement joins TRBV28 to TRBJ1-5, with 8 positions matching TRBD1. The CDR3 spans 19 residues. After removal of 8 bases from V and 0 bases from J, the junction contained 18 bases not matched to a gene. Germline V gene data show CDR1 as MDHEN and CDR2 as SYDVKM. CDR3 DNA: TGTGCCAGCCCCCCAGGGACAGGTGGAGGGCACTATAGCAATCAGCCCCAGCATTTT. Protein product: CASPPGTGGGHYSNQPQHF.

This rearrangement joins TRBV7-9 to TRBJ1-2; a possible D gene is TRBD1 (6 bases). The CDR3 contains 14 residues. The V and J ends lost 4 bases and 4 bases respectively, with 13 bases between them. CDR1 and CDR2 (germline): SEHNR, FQNEAQ (reference sequence). CDR3 coding DNA: TGTGCCAGCAGCTACGGACAGACGAGCTATGGCTACACCTTC. Amino acid sequence: CASSYGQTSYGYTF.

The chain is built from TRBV5-1 and TRBJ1-4; D call uncertain. The germline CDR1 and CDR2 sequences are SGHRS and YFSETQ. This CDR3 spans 14 amino acids. V lost 0 bases to trimming and J lost 8 bases, with 11 bases between them. The chain's CDR3 is CASSLGGGREKLFF. The DNA of the CDR3 is TGCGCCAGCAGCTTGGGAGGAGGCAGAGAAAAACTGTTTTTT. The full variable domain, completed using reference TRBV5-1 and TRBJ1-4, is KAGVTQTPRYLIKTRGQQVTLSCSPISGHRSVSWYQQTPGQGLQFLFEYFSETQRNKGNFPGRFSGRQFSNSRSEMNVSTLELGDSALYLCASSLGGGREKLFFGSGTQLSVL.

The chain uses TRBV24-1 and TRBJ1-1; the match to TRBD1 covers 8 bases. Per germline, CDR1 KGHDR and CDR2 SFDVKD. This CDR3 is 15 amino acids long. V lost 3 bases and J lost 1; bases outside the gene matches: 3. CDR3 nucleotide sequence: TGTGCCACCAGTGATGCGGGGACAGGGAACACTGAAGCTTTCTTT. It translates to CATSDAGTGNTEAFF.

This clone appeared a single time. The chain employs TRBV4-1 and TRBJ1-5; D may be TRBD1 (6 bases). Germline lookup yields CDR1 MGHRA and CDR2 YSYEKL. Trimming removed 4 bases at V and 0 bases at J, with 10 bases between. The CDR3 is made up of 15 amino acids. The CDR3: CASSPYRVSNQPQHF. The CDR3 DNA reads as TGCGCCAGCAGCCCGTACAGGGTTAGCAATCAGCCCCAGCATTTT.

This chain joins TRBV6-5 and TRBJ2-2; 8 bases are a match to TRBD1. Germline values: CDR1 MNHEY, CDR2 SVGAGI. The CDR3 sequence is 15 residues long. Trimming removed 5 bases from V and 1 base from J; junction bases left unmatched: 3. CDR3 nucleotide sequence: TGTGCCAGCAGTCAGACAGGGGTGAACACCGGGGAGCTGTTTTTT. This encodes CASSQTGVNTGELFF.

The rearrangement uses TRBV9 and TRBJ1-2; no clear D gene. Germline lookup yields CDR1 SGDLS and CDR2 YYNGEE. This CDR3 has 13 amino acids. Trimming shortened V by 3 bases and J by 8 bases, and 14 bases separated the two germline ends. CDR3 sequence (DNA): TGTGCCAGCAGCGCCACATGGACGGGAGGCTACACCTTC. This sequence encodes CASSATWTGGYTF.

The chain joins TRBV10-3 to TRBJ2-5; perhaps TRBD1 as D (5 bases). V lost 0 bases to trimming and J lost 2 bases, with 13 bases between them. This CDR3 has 16 residues. The germline V gene has CDR1 ENHRY and CDR2 SYGVKD. The CDR3 sequence: CAISESGGRVQETQYF. In DNA, the CDR3 is TGTGCCATCAGTGAGTCCGGTGGCAGGGTACAAGAGACCCAGTACTTC.

V and J are TRBV28 and TRBJ2-5; 9 bases match TRBD2. The CDR3 consists of 14 residues. V lost 11 bases to trimming and J lost 3 bases; unmatched junction nucleotides: 10. Germline assignment: CDR1 MDHEN and CDR2 SYDVKM. This CDR3 reads CAAGIGTSKETQYF. CDR3 sequence (DNA): TGTGCCGCGGGAATCGGGACTAGCAAAGAGACCCAGTACTTC.

V usage is TRBV18 and J usage is TRBJ1-1, with D hard to call. The CDR3 extends over 12 amino acids. Germline loops: CDR1 KGHSH, CDR2 LQKENI. V lost 1 base and J 8 bases, leaving 8 bases between the germline ends. The CDR3 region is CASSPLGQEAFF. The CDR3 bases are TGTGCCAGCTCACCACTTGGCCAGGAAGCTTTCTTT.

This rearrangement joins TRBV6-1 to TRBJ1-6; TRBD1 agrees at 7 bases. The V segment lost 4 bases and the J segment 3 bases; nucleotides outside the gene matches: 6. Per germline, CDR1 MNHNS and CDR2 SASEGT. The CDR3 consists of 16 residues. DNA for the CDR3: TGTGCCAGCAGTGTGGGTGGGACAGTCTATAATTCACCCCTCCACTTT. Translating it yields CASSVGGTVYNSPLHF.

This rearrangement joins TRBV10-3 to TRBJ1-2; 7 bases fit TRBD1. Germline V gene data show CDR1 as ENHRY and CDR2 as SYGVKD. Trimming at V came to 8 bases and at J to 0 bases, leaving 3 bases not matched to a gene. CDR3 size: 13 residues. The CDR3 reads CAIGDSPNYGYTF. Here the CDR3 DNA reads TGTGCCATCGGGGACAGCCCTAACTATGGCTACACCTTC.

The genes are TRBV5-8 and TRBJ1-6; D possibly corresponds to TRBD1 (6 bases). The germline V gene has CDR1 SGHTS and CDR2 YDEGEE. The CDR3 contains 13 residues. V lost 4 bases and J lost 12, with 14 bases in between. Here the CDR3 reads CASSLDRYRPLHF. The DNA for the CDR3 is TGTGCCAGCAGCCTGGACAGATACCGACCCCTCCACTTT.

The V and J genes are TRBV27 and TRBJ2-1; 15 bases match TRBD2. This CDR3 comprises 17 residues. In germline, CDR1 is MNHEY, CDR2 SMNVEV (reference sequence). The trim removed 6 bases at V and 10 bases at J, leaving 13 bases unmatched. CDR3 bases: TGTGCCAGCAGCTCCTCAGAGTGGACTAGCGGGAGGGGGGAGCAGTTCTTC. This sequence encodes CASSSSEWTSGRGEQFF.

The chain employs TRBV5-1 and TRBJ2-7, with 11 bases lining up with TRBD1. J gave up 6 bases and V 3 bases, and 11 bases lay outside the gene matches. In germline, CDR1 is SGHRS, CDR2 YFSETQ. The length of the CDR3 is 16 residues. Here the CDR3 reads CASSSRRGTGGSEQYF. The CDR3 DNA sequence: TGCGCCAGCAGCTCGAGAAGGGGGACAGGGGGTAGCGAGCAGTACTTC.

This chain links TRBV28 with TRBJ2-1, with 11 nucleotides matching TRBD2. V lost 2 bases, J lost 3 bases, and 6 bases stayed unmatched. The germline V gene encodes CDR1 MDHEN and CDR2 SYDVKM. The CDR3 length is 17 residues. Here the CDR3 reads CASSLRLGLAGYNEQFF. CDR3 in DNA: TGTGCCAGCAGTTTACGCCTAGGACTAGCGGGCTACAATGAGCAGTTCTTC.